Each of the 21 T cell receptor beta chains below was sequenced from the same sample in a study of blood T cell repertoires in COVID-19. Repertoires were generated with immunoSEQ multiplex PCR, while TCRdb's copy carries only in-frame clones and drops some. Of 250,000 to 300,000 clones listed, around 90% are singletons. Sequenced material: PBMCs or T cells enriched from blood (not recorded which). The source of these receptors is a woman aged 30 to 39 who had recovered from COVID-19.

V is TRBV5-1 and J is TRBJ2-2, with 7 bases matching TRBD1. CDR3 length equals 14 residues. The germline CDR1 and CDR2 sequences are SGHRS and YFSETQ. V lost 4 bases to trimming and J lost 3 bases; unmatched junction nucleotides: 3. As DNA, the CDR3 is TGCGCCAGCAGCCCAACAGGGGACACCGGGGAGCTGTTTTTT. This sequence encodes CASSPTGDTGELFF.

The V and J genes are TRBV9 and TRBJ2-3, with TRBD2 matching 8 bases. The CDR3 is made up of 18 amino acids. Germline trimming cut 0 bases from V and 3 bases from J; bases unmatched to any gene: 12. The germline gives CDR1 SGDLS, CDR2 YYNGEE. DNA for the CDR3: TGTGCCAGCAGCGTAGCTACAAGATTTAGCGGGATGACAGATACGCAGTATTTT. The encoded protein is CASSVATRFSGMTDTQYF.

The CDR3 bases are TGTGCCAGCAGTCCATCGAGGAGCGGGGGTGTCTACGAGCAGTACTTC. Amino acids: CASSPSRSGGVYEQYF. The chain links TRBV27 to TRBJ2-7, with 8 bases that match TRBD2. Germline lookup yields CDR1 MNHEY and CDR2 SMNVEV (reference sequence). V lost 5 bases and J lost 3; bases outside the gene matches: 12. There are 16 residues in the CDR3.

The chain links TRBV11-3 to TRBJ2-7; 9 positions match TRBD1. V was pared by 1 base and J by 2 bases, with 6 bases of the junction left unmatched. The CDR3 has 16 amino acids. CDR1 SGHNT and CDR2 YENEEA come from the germline V gene. DNA for the CDR3: TGTGCCAGCAGCTTAGGGGGGACAGGGAGGACCTACGAGCAGTACTTC. It yields the protein CASSLGGTGRTYEQYF.

The rearrangement joins TRBV29-1 to TRBJ1-1; D possibly corresponds to TRBD1 (5 bases). This CDR3 spans 13 amino acids. Per the germline V gene, CDR1 is SQVTM and CDR2 is ANQGSEA. Trimming pared 7 bases from V and 5 bases from J, leaving 17 bases between. The DNA of the CDR3 is TGCAGCGCCCGGGGATTACGGGGGACTGAAGCTTTCTTT. It translates to CSARGLRGTEAFF.

The chain recombines TRBV19 with TRBJ2-5; D gene ambiguous. With 3 bases removed from V and 4 bases from J, the gap between germline ends came to 9 bases. The CDR3 runs to 13 residues. The germline V gene has CDR1 LNHDA and CDR2 SQIVND (reference sequence). The chain's CDR3 is CASSMGFRETQYF. The DNA for the CDR3 is TGTGCCAGTAGTATGGGCTTCAGAGAGACCCAGTACTTC.

The chain combines TRBV28 with TRBJ1-4, with 7 bases fitting TRBD1. J was trimmed by 7 bases and V by 6 bases; bases with no gene match: 8. This CDR3 has 14 residues. Germline V gives CDR1 MDHEN, CDR2 SYDVKM. As DNA, the CDR3 is TGTGCCAGCAGAAGACAGGGAGTAGTTGAAAAACTGTTTTTT. It codes for CASRRQGVVEKLFF.

There are a few counts of this clone. The chain is built from TRBV29-1 and TRBJ1-2; D is unresolved. Germline values: CDR1 SQVTM, CDR2 ANQGSEA. The CDR3 consists of 13 residues. The V and J ends lost 4 bases and 3 bases respectively, with 12 bases between them. CDR3 region: CSVVAVSHYGYTF. The CDR3 DNA is TGCAGCGTTGTTGCAGTCTCACACTATGGCTACACCTTC.

The J gene is TRBJ1-1, the V gene TRBV6-6, with a tentative D call TRBD1 (6 bases). The CDR3 is 13 residues long. Germline-derived CDR1 and CDR2 are MNHNY and SVGAGI (reference sequence). The germline V and J ends were trimmed by 8 bases and 4 bases, with 14 bases remaining between them. For the CDR3, the DNA is TGTGCCAGCCGGGGTCAGGGGTTCACTGAAGCTTTCTTT. It translates to CASRGQGFTEAFF.

The V gene is TRBV6-2 or TRBV6-3, the J gene TRBJ2-3; unclear D gene. The V end lost 2 bases, the J end lost 2 bases, and 8 bases lay between the germline ends. The CDR3 covers 14 residues. CDR1 is MNHEY, CDR2 SVGEGT, per germline. CDR3 DNA sequence: TGTGCCAGCAGTTACCCCGGGTACACAGATACGCAGTATTTT. This sequence encodes CASSYPGYTDTQYF.

The J gene is TRBJ1-1, the V gene TRBV7-3; no clear D. The CDR3 extends over 14 amino acids. CDR1 SGHTA and CDR2 FQGTGA come from the germline V gene. V dropped 0 bases and J dropped 4 bases, with 9 bases sitting between them. Here the CDR3 reads CASSLTAGRTEAFF. The CDR3 DNA sequence: TGTGCCAGCAGCTTAACGGCAGGCCGCACTGAAGCTTTCTTT.

This chain joins TRBV9 and TRBJ1-5; D possibly corresponds to TRBD1 (6 bases). CDR3 length equals 14 residues. The ends were cut back, 2 bases at V and 6 bases at J, with 12 bases in the middle. Germline-derived CDR1 and CDR2 are SGDLS and YYNGEE. The CDR3 DNA sequence: TGTGCCAGCAGCGTCGGGGGGGGCGGTCAGCCCCAGCATTTT. This encodes CASSVGGGGQPQHF.

This clone was seen only a few times. The J gene is TRBJ1-2, the V gene TRBV23-1, with D unclear. TRBV23-1 qualifies as an ORF whose function is uncertain. Trimming removed 6 bases at V and 8 bases at J, with 16 bases between. This CDR3 comprises 13 residues. This CDR3 reads CASSPRRRFGYTF. The DNA of the CDR3 is TGCGCCAGCAGCCCCCGGAGGAGGTTCGGCTACACCTTC.

This clone was recorded a few times. This chain links TRBV19 with TRBJ1-5; no reliable D call. The CDR3 is made up of 12 amino acids. The germline V gene encodes CDR1 LNHDA and CDR2 SQIVND (reference sequence). The ends were cut back, 2 bases at V and 5 bases at J, with 4 bases in the middle. The CDR3 loop reads CASSIRDQPQHF. DNA of the CDR3: TGTGCCAGTAGTATAAGAGATCAGCCCCAGCATTTT.

The genes are TRBV19 and TRBJ1-2; D is undetermined. The CDR3 sequence is 15 residues long. From germline, CDR1 is LNHDA and CDR2 SQIVND (reference sequence). Trimming took off 3 bases at V and 8 bases at J, with 19 bases between the two ends. As DNA, the CDR3 is TGTGCCAGTAGTATGGTAATCGGGTTGGCGGGCGGCTACACCTTC. Its translation: CASSMVIGLAGGYTF.

The chain employs TRBV28 and TRBJ1-5; TRBD1 matches 10 bases. Trimming cost V 6 bases and J 2 bases; bases outside gene matches: 10. Per the germline V gene, CDR1 is MDHEN and CDR2 is SYDVKM. The CDR3 contains 17 residues. As DNA, the CDR3 is TGTGCCAGCAGGGGACAGGGGCCCATCCCTCGCAATCAGCCCCAGCATTTT. As protein: CASRGQGPIPRNQPQHF. The full variable domain, its missing parts supplied by reference TRBV28 and TRBJ1-5, is DVKVTQSSRYLVKRTGEKVFLECVQDMDHENMFWYRQDPGLGLRLIYFSYDVKMKEKGDIPEGYSVSREKKERFSLILESASTNQTSMYLCASRGQGPIPRNQPQHFGDGTRLSIL.

The chain is built from TRBV19 and TRBJ1-4; 8 bases map to TRBD1. The CDR3 spans 14 residues. Per germline, CDR1 LNHDA and CDR2 SQIVND (reference sequence). The ends lost 7 bases at V and 7 bases at J; junction bases unmatched: 8. CDR3 in amino acids: CASKGQARSEKLFF. The CDR3 nucleotides are TGTGCCAGTAAGGGACAGGCCCGGAGTGAAAAACTGTTTTTT.

CDR3 in DNA: TGTGCCAGCAGCCGCGGACAGGGCGGCTATGGCTACACCTTC. This codes for CASSRGQGGYGYTF. J is TRBJ1-2 and V is TRBV7-6, with 8 bases fitting TRBD1. Germline V gives CDR1 SGHVS, CDR2 FNYEAQ. V was clipped by 5 bases and J by 4 bases; unmatched bases: 6. The CDR3 spans 14 residues.

V gene TRBV12-5 combines with J gene TRBJ1-5; weak D call: TRBD1 (5 bases). Germline V CDR1 and CDR2: LGHNT, FRNRAP. There are 13 residues in the CDR3. Trimming removed 6 bases from V and 9 bases from J, with 15 bases in between. In DNA, the CDR3 is TGTGCTAGTGGCACTGAAGGGCAGGGGCCCCAGCATTTT. Translation gives CASGTEGQGPQHF.

The rearrangement uses TRBV5-1 and TRBJ2-7, with 9 bases fitting TRBD2. The CDR3 spans 15 residues. Germline V gene lookup returns CDR1 SGHRS and CDR2 YFSETQ. V lost 2 bases to trimming and J lost 3 bases; unmatched junction nucleotides: 6. This CDR3 is CASSLAGGYDYEQYF. CDR3 sequence (DNA): TGCGCCAGCAGCTTAGCGGGGGGCTATGACTACGAGCAGTACTTC.

This clone was found a few times. The chain is built from TRBV3-1 (or the pseudogene TRBV3-2) and TRBJ2-2, with 9 bases identical to TRBD2. The junction had 6 bases not matched to a gene; V was cut back by 4 bases and J by 6 bases. The CDR3 extends over 15 amino acids. Germline loops: CDR1 LGHDT, CDR2 YNNKEL (reference sequence). The CDR3 DNA sequence: TGTGCCAGCAGCCCTAGCGGGATAGTTGCCGGGGAGCTGTTTTTT. The encoded protein is CASSPSGIVAGELFF.